Below, 13 T cell receptor beta chains from the same sample are listed, as sequenced in a study of shared clonotypes between healthy human individuals. This table comes from immunoSEQ multiplex PCR, and its TCRdb copy is limited to in-frame clones, with some not included. The sample includes about 520,000 clones, about 96% seen only once; the top ten take about 0.06%. Specimen: naive CD4+ T cells sorted from blood. As to subset: CD45RA+ positively selected. These TCRs come from a woman under 40 in good health.

The CDR3 loop is CASSRLAFNTGELFF. DNA for the CDR3: TGTGCCAGCAGCCGACTAGCGTTCAACACCGGGGAGCTGTTTTTT. This chain connects TRBV7-7 to TRBJ2-2; TRBD2 agrees at 8 bases. Germline CDR1 is SSHAT and CDR2 is FNYEAQ (reference sequence). CDR3 length equals 15 residues. The V gene end was trimmed by 5 bases and the J gene end by 2 bases; junction bases not matched to a gene: 4. Combining the CDR3 with reference TRBV7-7 and TRBJ2-2 gives the whole variable domain GAGVSQSPRYKVTKRGQDVTLRCDPISSHATLYWYQQALGQGPEFLTYFNYEAQPDKSGLPSDRFSAERPEGSISTLTIQRTEQRDSAMYRCASSRLAFNTGELFFGEGSRLTVL.

This sequence joins TRBV4-2 and TRBJ2-3; 8 bases line up with TRBD1. The CDR3 runs 16 residues. The germline gives CDR1 LGHNA, CDR2 YNFKEQ. V lost 4 bases and J lost 0; bases outside the gene matches: 6. As DNA, the CDR3 is TGTGCCAGCAGCCCCTTGACAGGGGCAAGCACAGATACGCAGTATTTT. It yields the protein CASSPLTGASTDTQYF.

V usage is TRBV28 and J usage is TRBJ2-7, with D possibly matching TRBD1 (5 bases). There are 14 residues in the CDR3. Looked up from germline, CDR1 is MDHEN and CDR2 is SYDVKM. V lost 7 bases, J lost 3 bases, and 16 bases lay in between. Here the CDR3 reads CASNPDSRLYEQYF. The CDR3 nucleotides read TGTGCCAGCAATCCTGACAGCAGACTCTACGAGCAGTACTTC.

DNA for the CDR3: TGTGCCAGCAGGCAACGGGACTTCGCCTCGAACAATGAGCAGTTCTTC. Translated, it gives CASRQRDFASNNEQFF. The J gene is TRBJ2-1, the V gene TRBV27, with D maybe TRBD2 (6 bases). Germline-derived CDR1 and CDR2 are MNHEY and SMNVEV (reference sequence). V lost 6 bases to trimming and J lost 5 bases, with 20 bases between them. The CDR3 covers 16 residues.

The table lists this clone with a count of one. The chain carries TRBV19 and TRBJ2-1; a weak D match, TRBD2 (6 bases). Germline loops: CDR1 LNHDA, CDR2 SQIVND (reference sequence). Trimming removed 5 bases from V and 0 bases from J, with 14 bases in between. CDR3 size: 16 residues. CDR3 sequence reads: CASSPQAGRSYNEQFF. DNA for the CDR3: TGTGCCAGTAGTCCCCAAGCGGGCCGCTCCTACAATGAGCAGTTCTTC.

The V gene is TRBV29-1, the J gene TRBJ2-1; 13 positions agree with TRBD2. The CDR3 runs 14 residues. Germline CDR1 is SQVTM and CDR2 is ANQGSEA. The ends lost 4 bases at V and 6 bases at J; junction bases unmatched: 3. As DNA, the CDR3 is TGCAGCGTTGCGGGACTAGCGGGATTCAATGAGCAGTTCTTC. As protein: CSVAGLAGFNEQFF.

This clone was counted once. The chain recombines TRBV5-6 with TRBJ1-4; D uncertain. Per germline, CDR1 SGHDT and CDR2 YYEEEE. The CDR3 runs to 15 residues. V lost 0 bases, J lost 0 bases, and 6 bases lay in between. CDR3 sequence reads: CASSLGFATNEKLFF. In DNA, the CDR3 is TGTGCCAGCAGCTTGGGTTTTGCAACTAATGAAAAACTGTTTTTT.

The V and J genes are TRBV10-3 and TRBJ1-2, with D possibly being TRBD1 (5 bases). Germline loops: CDR1 ENHRY, CDR2 SYGVKD. The V and J ends lost 6 bases and 0 bases respectively, with 14 bases between them. This CDR3 region has 15 residues. CDR3 residues: CAISPSKGTNYGYTF. CDR3 nucleotides: TGTGCCATCAGCCCGAGCAAGGGGACTAACTATGGCTACACCTTC.

V usage is TRBV9 and J usage is TRBJ2-7; TRBD2 agrees at 10 bases. This CDR3 is 15 amino acids long. V shed 0 bases and J 6 bases; nucleotides not matched to a gene: 6. Germline CDR1 reads SGDLS; CDR2 reads YYNGEE. The CDR3 nucleotides are TGTGCCAGCAGCGTAGGTTCTAGCGGGAGTGGCGAGCAGTACTTC. Its translation is CASSVGSSGSGEQYF.

The genes are TRBV27 and TRBJ2-3, with D tentatively TRBD2 (5 bases). Germline V lookup: CDR1 MNHEY, CDR2 SMNVEV (reference sequence). Trimming pared 0 bases from V and 6 bases from J, leaving 13 bases between. The CDR3 covers 15 residues. The CDR3 sequence: CASSLSVLVEDTQYF. For the CDR3, the DNA is TGTGCCAGCAGTTTATCAGTACTAGTTGAGGATACGCAGTATTTT.

This chain links TRBV10-1 with TRBJ2-2, with 7 bases lining up with TRBD2. V was clipped by 2 bases and J by 6 bases; unmatched bases: 12. Per the germline V gene, CDR1 is WNHNN and CDR2 is SYGVQD (reference sequence). This CDR3 region has 17 residues. CDR3 region: CASSEGGSGIMAGELFF. The CDR3 bases are TGCGCCAGCAGTGAGGGCGGCAGCGGGATAATGGCCGGGGAGCTGTTTTTT.

The rearrangement joins TRBV4-1 to TRBJ1-5; maybe TRBD1 (5 bases). CDR3 size: 14 residues. The germline V gene encodes CDR1 MGHRA and CDR2 YSYEKL. Trimming left V 8 bases short and J 1 base short, with 12 bases between. In DNA form, the CDR3 reads TGCGCCAGCGCATTAGACAGCAGCAATCAGCCCCAGCATTTT. This codes for CASALDSSNQPQHF.

This chain connects TRBV28 to TRBJ1-5, with 8 bases matching TRBD1. Trimming cost V 6 bases and J 5 bases; bases outside gene matches: 3. The germline V gene encodes CDR1 MDHEN and CDR2 SYDVKM. The CDR3 is 13 residues long. CDR3 nucleotide sequence: TGTGCCAGCAGGGACAGGGACTATCAGCCCCAGCATTTT. Its protein product is CASRDRDYQPQHF.